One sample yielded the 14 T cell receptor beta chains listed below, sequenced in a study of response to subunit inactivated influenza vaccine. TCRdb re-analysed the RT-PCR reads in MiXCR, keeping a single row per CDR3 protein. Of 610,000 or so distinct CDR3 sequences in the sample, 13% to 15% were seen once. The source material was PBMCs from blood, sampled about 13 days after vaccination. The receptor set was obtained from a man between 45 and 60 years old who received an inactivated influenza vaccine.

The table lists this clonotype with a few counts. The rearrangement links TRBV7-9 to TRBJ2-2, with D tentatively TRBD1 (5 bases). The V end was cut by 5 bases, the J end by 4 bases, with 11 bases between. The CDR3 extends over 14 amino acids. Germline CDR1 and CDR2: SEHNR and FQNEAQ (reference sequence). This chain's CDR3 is CASSTNQGTGELFF. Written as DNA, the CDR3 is TGTGCCAGCAGCACAAATCAGGGCACCGGGGAGCTGTTTTTT. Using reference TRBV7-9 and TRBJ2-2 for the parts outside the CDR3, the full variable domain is DTGVSQNPRHKITKRGQNVTFRCDPISEHNRLYWYRQTLGQGPEFLTYFQNEAQLEKSRLLSDRFSAERPKGSFSTLEIQRTEQGDSAMYLCASSTNQGTGELFFGEGSRLTVL.

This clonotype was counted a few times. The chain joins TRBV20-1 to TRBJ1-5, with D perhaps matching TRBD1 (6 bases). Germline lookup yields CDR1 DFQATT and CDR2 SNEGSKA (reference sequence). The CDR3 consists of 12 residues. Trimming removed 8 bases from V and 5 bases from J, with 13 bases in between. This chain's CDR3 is CSFTAGDQPQHF. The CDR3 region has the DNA TGCAGTTTTACCGCAGGGGATCAGCCCCAGCATTTT.

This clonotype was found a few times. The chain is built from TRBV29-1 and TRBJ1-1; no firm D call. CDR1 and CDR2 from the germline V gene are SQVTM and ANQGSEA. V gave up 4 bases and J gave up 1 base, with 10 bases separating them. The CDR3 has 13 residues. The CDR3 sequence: CSVVRRQNTEAFF. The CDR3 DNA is TGCAGCGTTGTCCGACGGCAGAACACTGAAGCTTTCTTT.

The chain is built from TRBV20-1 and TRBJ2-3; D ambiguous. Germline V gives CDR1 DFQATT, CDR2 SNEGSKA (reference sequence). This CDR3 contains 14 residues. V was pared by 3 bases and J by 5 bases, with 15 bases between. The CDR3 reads CSARLGLGGDTQYF. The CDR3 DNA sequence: TGCAGTGCTAGGCTGGGTCTCGGCGGAGATACGCAGTATTTT.

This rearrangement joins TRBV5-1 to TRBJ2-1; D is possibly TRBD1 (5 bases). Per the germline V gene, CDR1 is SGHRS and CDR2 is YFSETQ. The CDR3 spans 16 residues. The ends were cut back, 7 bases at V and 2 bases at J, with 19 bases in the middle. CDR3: CASSPMAQETYNEQFF. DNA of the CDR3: TGCGCCAGCTCCCCCATGGCACAGGAGACCTACAATGAGCAGTTCTTC.

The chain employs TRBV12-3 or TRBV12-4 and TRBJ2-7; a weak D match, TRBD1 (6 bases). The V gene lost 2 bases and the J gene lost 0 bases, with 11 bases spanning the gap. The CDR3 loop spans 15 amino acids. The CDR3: CASSLSPTGSYEQYF. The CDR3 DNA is TGTGCCAGCAGTTTATCCCCGACAGGCTCCTACGAGCAGTACTTC.

The CDR3 DNA follows: TGTGCCAGCAGCACAGCGGGAGGTACCCAGCAGTACTTC. It translates to CASSTAGGTQQYF. V is TRBV3-1 and J is TRBJ2-7, with 9 bases fitting TRBD2. Losses at the gene ends were 5 bases for V and 8 bases for J; bases not matched to a gene: 7. The CDR3 extends over 13 amino acids. Germline loops: CDR1 LGHDT, CDR2 YNNKEL (reference sequence).

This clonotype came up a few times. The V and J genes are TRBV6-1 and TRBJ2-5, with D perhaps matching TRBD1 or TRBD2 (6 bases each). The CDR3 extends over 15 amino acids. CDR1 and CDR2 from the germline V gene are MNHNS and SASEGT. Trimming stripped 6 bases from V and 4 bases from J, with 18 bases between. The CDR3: CASSRRSWGAETQYF. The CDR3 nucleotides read TGTGCCAGCAGCCGCCGGTCATGGGGGGCAGAGACCCAGTACTTC.

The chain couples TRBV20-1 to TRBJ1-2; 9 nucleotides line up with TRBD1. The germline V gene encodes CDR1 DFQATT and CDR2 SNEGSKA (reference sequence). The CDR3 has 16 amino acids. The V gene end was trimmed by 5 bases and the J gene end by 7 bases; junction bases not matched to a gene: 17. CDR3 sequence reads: CSAQTSSTGTGFGYTF. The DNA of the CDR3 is TGCAGTGCTCAAACCTCCTCTACCGGGACAGGGTTTGGCTACACCTTC.

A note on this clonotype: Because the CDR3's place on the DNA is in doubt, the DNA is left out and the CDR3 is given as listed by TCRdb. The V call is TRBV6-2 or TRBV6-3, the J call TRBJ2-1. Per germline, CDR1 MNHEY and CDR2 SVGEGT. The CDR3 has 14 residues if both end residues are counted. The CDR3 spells CASSTSRLYNEQFF.

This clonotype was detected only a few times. CDR3 protein: CAISEGSEETQYF. DNA of the CDR3: TGTGCCATCAGTGAGGGTTCCGAAGAGACCCAGTACTTC. The rearrangement joins TRBV10-3 to TRBJ2-5; D gene uncertain. V was clipped by 2 bases and J by 3 bases, with 7 bases between them. Germline V gene sequence: CDR1 ENHRY, CDR2 SYGVKD. The CDR3 length is 13 residues.

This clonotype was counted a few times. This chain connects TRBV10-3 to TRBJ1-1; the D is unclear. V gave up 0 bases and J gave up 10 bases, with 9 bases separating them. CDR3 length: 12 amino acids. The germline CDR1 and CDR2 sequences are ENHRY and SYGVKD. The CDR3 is CAISESLGRAFF. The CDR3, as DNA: TGTGCCATCAGTGAGTCGTTAGGGCGAGCTTTCTTT.

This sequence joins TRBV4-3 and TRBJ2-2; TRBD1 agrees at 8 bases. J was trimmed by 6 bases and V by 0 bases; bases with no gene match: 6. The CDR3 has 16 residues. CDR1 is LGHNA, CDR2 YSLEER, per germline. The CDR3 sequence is CASSQERGTGSGELFF. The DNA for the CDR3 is TGCGCCAGCAGCCAAGAACGAGGGACAGGCTCCGGGGAGCTGTTTTTT.

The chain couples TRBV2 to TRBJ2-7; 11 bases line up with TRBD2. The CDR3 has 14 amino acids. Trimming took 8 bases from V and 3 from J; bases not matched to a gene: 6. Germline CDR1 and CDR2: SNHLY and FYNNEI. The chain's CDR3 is CASRVGLAGYEQYF. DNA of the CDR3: TGTGCCAGCCGGGTAGGACTAGCGGGCTACGAGCAGTACTTC.